The rows below give T cell receptor beta chains drawn from one sample of a study of T cells in tuberculosis. Assay used: immunoSEQ multiplex PCR; TCRdb lists only in-frame clones, some missing. The profile covers tens of thousands of clones, with about 92% appearing a single time and roughly 15% taken by the ten largest. Sequenced material: PBMCs. The receptors originated from a donor between 10 and 29 years old with latent tuberculosis or without tuberculosis infection. Some clones in this sample may be carry-over from other donors' samples. The conserved cysteine and the conserved F or W are not part of the CDR3 here. Fields, in order: J gene, CDR3 length, V gene, CDR3 protein.

j_call: TRBJ2-7; cdr3_length: 12; v_call: TRBV10-2; cdr3_aa: ASRTGGGAYEQY
j_call: TRBJ1-1; cdr3_length: 19; v_call: TRBV27; cdr3_aa: ASSCQCRNRRFFGRRTEAF
j_call: TRBJ2-3; cdr3_length: 14; v_call: TRBV23-1; cdr3_aa: ASSHYEALLQDTQY
j_call: TRBJ2-3; cdr3_length: 15; v_call: TRBV18; cdr3_aa: ASSTAQEISRTDTQY
j_call: TRBJ1-1; cdr3_length: 15; v_call: TRBV7-9; cdr3_aa: ASSLTHRSARNTEAF
j_call: TRBJ2-5; cdr3_length: 11; v_call: TRBV5-1; cdr3_aa: ASSDGQIETQY
j_call: TRBJ1-1; cdr3_length: 11; v_call: TRBV5-6; cdr3_aa: ASSKDRVVEAF
j_call: TRBJ2-3; cdr3_length: 18; v_call: TRBV23-1; cdr3_aa: ASREQGLSGPRPGADTQY
j_call: TRBJ2-2; cdr3_length: 14; v_call: TRBV5-1; cdr3_aa: ASSFTGKANTGELF
j_call: TRBJ2-7; cdr3_length: 12; v_call: TRBV11-2; cdr3_aa: ASAASGRSYEQY
j_call: TRBJ1-1; cdr3_length: 11; v_call: TRBV12-5; cdr3_aa: ASGLRGNTEAF
j_call: TRBJ2-2; cdr3_length: 13; v_call: TRBV7-3; cdr3_aa: ASSLVQGNTGELF
j_call: TRBJ2-7; cdr3_length: 12; v_call: TRBV7-2; cdr3_aa: ASSFDRAAYEQY
j_call: TRBJ2-2; cdr3_length: 11; v_call: TRBV6-5; cdr3_aa: ASSRTEAGELF
j_call: TRBJ1-1; cdr3_length: 12; v_call: TRBV7-2; cdr3_aa: ASSLEERRTEAF
j_call: TRBJ2-1; cdr3_length: 15; v_call: TRBV12-5; cdr3_aa: ASGLVHVGGGIHEQF
j_call: TRBJ2-7; cdr3_length: 11; v_call: TRBV6-5; cdr3_aa: ASSRGQGSEQY
j_call: TRBJ2-7; cdr3_length: 15; v_call: TRBV7-2; cdr3_aa: ASSLVFLAGDPGEQY
j_call: TRBJ2-7; cdr3_length: 16; v_call: TRBV25-1; cdr3_aa: ASSEYPLGTGSTYEQY
j_call: TRBJ2-7; cdr3_length: 10; v_call: TRBV5-1; cdr3_aa: ASSLSSYEQY
j_call: TRBJ1-1; cdr3_length: 13; v_call: TRBV4-1; cdr3_aa: ASSQEAGMNTEAF
j_call: TRBJ1-1; cdr3_length: 11; v_call: TRBV18; cdr3_aa: ASSPRQTTEAF
j_call: TRBJ2-1; cdr3_length: 12; v_call: TRBV7-3; cdr3_aa: ASSQRAWSNEQF
j_call: TRBJ2-5; cdr3_length: 11; v_call: TRBV19; cdr3_aa: ASQREFGGTQY
j_call: TRBJ2-2; cdr3_length: 11; v_call: TRBV7-3; cdr3_aa: ASSATRDGELF
j_call: TRBJ1-4; cdr3_length: 14; v_call: TRBV30; cdr3_aa: AWSGQTGFGNEKLF
j_call: TRBJ1-2; cdr3_length: 13; v_call: TRBV30; cdr3_aa: AWSNHRGLGYGYT
j_call: TRBJ1-2; cdr3_length: 10; v_call: TRBV21-1; cdr3_aa: ASSKKMGGYT
j_call: TRBJ2-1; cdr3_length: 14; v_call: TRBV5-1; cdr3_aa: ASSFGTLQNYNEQF